Below are 8 T cell receptor beta chains sequenced from a single sample in a study of T cell responses to AZD1222 COVID-19 vaccine. The protocol was immunoSEQ multiplex PCR, while the TCRdb copy is restricted to in-frame clones and leaves out a portion. This table has 120,000 or so clones, roughly 90% appearing once. The input for sequencing was peripheral blood, taken on day 0 of AZD1222 vaccination. Source of these receptors: an adult in good health.

The chain carries TRBV10-2 and TRBJ1-5; D gene uncertain. CDR3 length equals 13 residues. Germline V gene sequence: CDR1 WSHSY, CDR2 SAAADI. The V and J ends lost 2 bases and 7 bases respectively, with 9 bases between them. The CDR3 sequence: CASSEGGNQPQHF. The CDR3 bases are TGCGCCAGCAGTGAGGGAGGAAACCAGCCCCAGCATTTT.

This chain uses TRBV9 with TRBJ2-1; 11 bases map to TRBD2. With V trimmed by 2 bases and J by 4 bases, 8 bases remained unmatched. Germline loops: CDR1 SGDLS, CDR2 YYNGEE. This CDR3 region has 17 residues. The CDR3 bases are TGTGCCAGCAGCGTCGGATCCACTAGCGGGGGTTACAATGAGCAGTTCTTC. Encoded protein: CASSVGSTSGGYNEQFF.

The CDR3 loop is CASSRALLAGEFNEQFF. The CDR3 region has the DNA TGTGCCAGTAGTAGGGCCCTACTAGCGGGAGAATTCAATGAGCAGTTCTTC. V usage is TRBV19 and J usage is TRBJ2-1, with TRBD2 matching 11 bases. This CDR3 is 17 amino acids long. CDR1 LNHDA and CDR2 SQIVND come from the germline V gene (reference sequence). The trim removed 4 bases at V and 6 bases at J, leaving 11 bases unmatched.

This sequence joins TRBV19 and TRBJ1-6; 7 positions match TRBD1. Germline CDR1 and CDR2: LNHDA and SQIVND (reference sequence). J lost 4 bases, V lost 3 bases, and 6 bases had no gene match. The CDR3 spans 16 residues. This CDR3 reads CASSIRDSAYNSPLHF. The CDR3 DNA reads as TGTGCCAGTAGTATCCGGGACAGCGCTTATAATTCACCCCTCCACTTT.

The chain is built from TRBV28 and TRBJ2-7; a weak D match, TRBD2 (6 bases). The CDR3 has 13 residues. Germline lookup yields CDR1 MDHEN and CDR2 SYDVKM. V lost 3 bases and J 1 base, leaving 7 bases between the germline ends. Here the CDR3 DNA reads TGTGCCAGCAGTTTGGAGGGATCCTACGAGCAGTACTTC. This sequence encodes CASSLEGSYEQYF.

V gene TRBV28 combines with J gene TRBJ1-1, with unresolved D. V shed 3 bases and J shed 7 bases, with 6 bases lying between them. This CDR3 contains 11 residues. The germline gives CDR1 MDHEN, CDR2 SYDVKM. The CDR3 loop reads CASSFLFEAFF. In DNA form, the CDR3 reads TGTGCCAGCAGTTTCTTATTTGAAGCTTTCTTT.

The CDR3 is CAISDGDRLNTEAFF. For the CDR3, the DNA is TGTGCCATCAGTGATGGGGACAGGCTGAACACTGAAGCTTTCTTT. The rearrangement joins TRBV10-3 to TRBJ1-1; 8 bases are shared with TRBD1. Germline V gene lookup returns CDR1 ENHRY and CDR2 SYGVKD. V was clipped by 3 bases and J by 0 bases; unmatched bases: 3. The CDR3 spans 15 residues.

This chain joins TRBV19 and TRBJ2-7, with D perhaps TRBD1 (6 bases). Germline V gene lookup returns CDR1 LNHDA and CDR2 SQIVND (reference sequence). CDR3 size: 14 residues. Trimming shortened V by 2 bases and J by 0 bases, and 8 bases separated the two germline ends. The CDR3 protein is CASSIQDSSYEQYF. The CDR3 coding sequence is TGTGCCAGTAGTATACAGGACAGCTCCTACGAGCAGTACTTC.